This T cell receptor beta chain was found in a study of monozygotic twins with inflammatory bowel disease. CDR3 length: 12 amino acids. The germline gives CDR1 SEHNR, CDR2 FQNEAQ (reference sequence). A 6-nucleotide sample barcode was carried by the UMIs, which template switching added. TCRdb reanalyzed the 5' RACE reads and collapses them to one entry per CDR3 protein, without DNA. Listed are 190,000 or so distinct CDR3 sequences; less than 2% falls within the top ten. Material: blood. V and J are TRBV7-9 and TRBJ1-2. The source is a human donor with ulcerative colitis or Crohn's disease, or a healthy co-twin of an affected twin (not recorded which). The CDR3 region is CASSQDNYGYTF.